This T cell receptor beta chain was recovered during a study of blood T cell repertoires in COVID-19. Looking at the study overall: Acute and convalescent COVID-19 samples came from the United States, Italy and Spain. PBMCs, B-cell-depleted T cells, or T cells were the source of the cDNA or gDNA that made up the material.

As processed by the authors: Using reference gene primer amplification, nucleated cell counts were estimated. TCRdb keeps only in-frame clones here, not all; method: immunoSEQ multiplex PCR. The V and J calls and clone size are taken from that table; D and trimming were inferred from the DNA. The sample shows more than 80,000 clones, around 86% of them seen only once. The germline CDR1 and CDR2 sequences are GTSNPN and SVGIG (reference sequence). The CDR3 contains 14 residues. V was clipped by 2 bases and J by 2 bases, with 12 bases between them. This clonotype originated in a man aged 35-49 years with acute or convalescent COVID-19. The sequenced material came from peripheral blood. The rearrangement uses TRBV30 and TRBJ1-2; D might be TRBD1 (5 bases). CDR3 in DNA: TGTGCCTGGAGTTCGAGCAGGGTGAACTATGGCTACACCTTC. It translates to CAWSSSRVNYGYTF.